Presented here are 24 T cell receptor beta chains from one specimen sequenced in a study of T-cell memory formation after mild COVID-19. TCRdb reprocessed the 5' RACE reads via MiXCR and lists one record per CDR3 protein. The sample lists roughly 610,000 distinct CDR3 sequences, approximately 15% occurring once. The source material was PBMCs or a T cell subset sorted from them (not recorded which). These receptors were collected from an adult woman who had mild COVID-19 (a few samples of this study predate the infection). Cell type and time point are not known.

This chain connects TRBV5-6 to TRBJ2-1, with 11 bases identical to TRBD1. With 2 bases clipped from V and 6 bases from J, the junction kept 4 bases outside the gene matches. The CDR3 extends over 15 amino acids. From germline, CDR1 is SGHDT and CDR2 YYEEEE. The CDR3 DNA sequence: TGTGCCAGCAGCTTCCGGACAGGGGGCTTCAATGAGCAGTTCTTC. Protein sequence: CASSFRTGGFNEQFF.

This clonotype was detected a few times. The rearrangement links TRBV6-5 to TRBJ2-3, with D perhaps matching TRBD1 or TRBD2 (5 bases each). The germline gives CDR1 MNHEY, CDR2 SVGAGI. This CDR3 contains 15 residues. Trimming left V 4 bases short and J 3 bases short, with 14 bases between. CDR3 amino acids: CASSFESGQTDTQYF. CDR3 coding DNA: TGTGCCAGCAGTTTTGAAAGCGGACAAACAGATACGCAGTATTTT.

The V call is TRBV10-3, the J call TRBJ2-2; 8 bases match TRBD2. The CDR3 runs 11 residues. The germline V gene has CDR1 ENHRY and CDR2 SYGVKD. CDR3 DNA sequence: TGTGCGGCGGGAGGTACCGGGGAGCTGTTTTTT. Amino acid sequence: CAAGGTGELFF.

The chain carries TRBV2 and TRBJ2-5; D remains unclear. The germline gives CDR1 SNHLY, CDR2 FYNNEI. The CDR3 runs 11 residues. V dropped 6 bases and J dropped 9 bases, with 11 bases sitting between them. CDR3 in amino acids: CASSLEVAQYF. In nucleotides, the CDR3 is TGTGCCAGCAGCCTAGAGGTGGCCCAGTACTTC.

This chain joins TRBV4-2 and TRBJ1-5; 8 bases line up with TRBD1. The V and J ends lost 3 bases and 5 bases, in that order; junction bases with no gene match: 6. The V gene's germline CDR1 is LGHNA and CDR2 YNFKEQ. CDR3 length: 15 residues. CDR3 region: CASSHSDRGDQPQHF. DNA for the CDR3: TGTGCCAGCAGCCATTCAGACAGGGGAGATCAGCCCCAGCATTTT.

In its sample, this clonotype was seen a few times. V usage is TRBV19 and J usage is TRBJ2-7; 13 bases match TRBD2. The ends lost 9 bases at V and 0 bases at J; junction bases unmatched: 2. In germline, CDR1 is LNHDA, CDR2 SQIVND (reference sequence). This CDR3 region has 14 residues. CDR3 amino acids: CASGTSGNSYEQYF. Here the CDR3 DNA reads TGTGCCAGCGGGACTAGCGGGAACTCCTACGAGCAGTACTTC.

This clonotype turned up a few times. V gene TRBV7-9 combines with J gene TRBJ2-3, with a weak D call TRBD1 (6 bases). The CDR3 has 16 amino acids. V gave up 4 bases and J gave up 1 base, with 15 bases separating them. Germline loops: CDR1 SEHNR, CDR2 FQNEAQ (reference sequence). Here the CDR3 DNA reads TGTGCCAGCAGCTCGCCCCAGGGACAACGCACAGATACGCAGTATTTT. As protein: CASSSPQGQRTDTQYF.

The rearrangement uses TRBV7-9 and TRBJ2-2; perhaps D is TRBD1 or TRBD2 (6 bases each). The CDR3 loop spans 14 amino acids. With 2 bases removed from V and 7 bases from J, the gap between germline ends came to 11 bases. Germline assignment: CDR1 SEHNR and CDR2 FQNEAQ (reference sequence). The CDR3, as DNA: TGTGCCAGCAGCTTATCCGGGGGCGGCGGGGAGCTGTTTTTT. This translates into CASSLSGGGGELFF. Complete variable domain (other parts from reference TRBV7-9 and TRBJ2-2): DTGVSQNPRHKITKRGQNVTFRCDPISEHNRLYWYRQTLGQGPEFLTYFQNEAQLEKSRLLSDRFSAERPKGSFSTLEIQRTEQGDSAMYLCASSLSGGGGELFFGEGSRLTVL.

The gene calls are TRBV6-2 or TRBV6-3 and TRBJ1-5, with a weak D call TRBD1 (6 bases). CDR1 and CDR2 from the germline V gene are MNHEY and SVGEGT. The CDR3 covers 14 residues. V lost 6 bases and J lost 7, with 16 bases in between. In DNA, the CDR3 is TGTGCCAGCAGACCCACCGGGACAACCCAGCCCCAGCATTTT. Amino acid sequence: CASRPTGTTQPQHF.

The chain recombines TRBV27 with TRBJ1-5, with a possible D match to TRBD1 (6 bases). This CDR3 spans 15 amino acids. V was pared by 8 bases and J by 0 bases, with 14 bases between. The V gene's germline CDR1 is MNHEY and CDR2 SMNVEV (reference sequence). The chain's CDR3 is CASRGALYSNQPQHF. CDR3 sequence (DNA): TGTGCCAGCCGGGGGGCTCTCTATAGCAATCAGCCCCAGCATTTT.

This clonotype has more than one count but fewer than ten. The rearrangement links TRBV4-2 to TRBJ1-1; D uncertain. The CDR3 has 14 residues. The germline V gene encodes CDR1 LGHNA and CDR2 YNFKEQ. V was pared by 1 base and J by 6 bases, with 12 bases between. The CDR3 sequence: CASSQAMGRSEAFF. The CDR3 coding sequence is TGTGCCAGCAGCCAAGCGATGGGTAGGTCTGAAGCTTTCTTT.

The chain recombines TRBV2 with TRBJ1-5, with D maybe TRBD1 (6 bases). This CDR3 spans 14 amino acids. From germline, CDR1 is SNHLY and CDR2 FYNNEI. The germline V and J ends were trimmed by 8 bases and 6 bases, with 17 bases remaining between them. Written as DNA, the CDR3 is TGTGCCAGCGAAATCGGCAGGGGCCGTCAGCCCCAGCATTTT. The encoded protein is CASEIGRGRQPQHF.

The chain recombines TRBV7-9 with TRBJ2-1; 11 bases match TRBD2. The CDR3 totals 16 residues. J was trimmed by 4 bases and V by 4 bases; bases with no gene match: 6. Germline V CDR1 and CDR2: SEHNR, FQNEAQ (reference sequence). The CDR3 region is CASSSQLAGVYNEQFF. Written as DNA, the CDR3 is TGTGCCAGCAGCTCGCAACTAGCGGGGGTATACAATGAGCAGTTCTTC.

The chain joins TRBV4-1 to TRBJ2-1; 11 bases map to TRBD2. The CDR3 runs to 16 residues. Germline assignment: CDR1 MGHRA and CDR2 YSYEKL. Losses at the gene ends were 3 bases for V and 2 bases for J; bases not matched to a gene: 3. CDR3 amino acids: CASSHGLAGPYNEQFF. CDR3 bases: TGCGCCAGCAGCCATGGACTAGCGGGTCCCTACAATGAGCAGTTCTTC.

The rearrangement joins TRBV11-1 to TRBJ1-5; a possible D gene is TRBD1 (5 bases). This CDR3 spans 14 amino acids. From germline, CDR1 is SGHAT and CDR2 FQDESV (reference sequence). Trimming stripped 1 base from V and 9 bases from J, with 13 bases between. CDR3 nucleotide sequence: TGTGCCAGCAGCTTAGAAGGGGCCATGGGGCCCCAGCATTTT. It yields the protein CASSLEGAMGPQHF. The whole variable domain, filled in from reference TRBV11-1 and TRBJ1-5, reads EAEVAQSPRYKITEKSQAVAFWCDPISGHATLYWYRQILGQGPELLVQFQDESVVDDSQLPKDRFSAERLKGVDSTLKIQPAELGDSAMYLCASSLEGAMGPQHFGDGTRLSIL.

This clonotype was recorded only once. V and J are TRBV7-9 and TRBJ2-3, with D possibly matching TRBD1 (6 bases). The V end was cut by 1 base, the J end by 0 bases, with 11 bases between. The length of the CDR3 is 16 residues. In germline, CDR1 is SEHNR, CDR2 FQNEAQ (reference sequence). The CDR3 loop reads CASSLEGTFSTDTQYF. CDR3 coding DNA: TGTGCCAGCAGCTTAGAGGGGACATTTAGCACAGATACGCAGTATTTT.

The V call is TRBV5-1, the J call TRBJ2-1; D remains unclear. The CDR3 extends over 15 amino acids. With 0 bases removed from V and 0 bases from J, the gap between germline ends came to 7 bases. The germline V gene encodes CDR1 SGHRS and CDR2 YFSETQ. CDR3 sequence reads: CASSLAADSYNEQFF. The CDR3 nucleotides read TGCGCCAGCAGCTTGGCCGCGGACTCCTACAATGAGCAGTTCTTC.

This clonotype has a handful of counts. V is TRBV12-3 or TRBV12-4 and J is TRBJ2-1, with D hard to call. This CDR3 is 15 amino acids long. The germline V and J ends were trimmed by 6 bases and 0 bases, with 12 bases remaining between them. The CDR3 nucleotides are TGTGCCAGCAGGTCACAGACGAGCTCCTACAATGAGCAGTTCTTC. As protein: CASRSQTSSYNEQFF.

This clonotype showed up just a few times. The gene calls are TRBV7-3 and TRBJ1-1; a weak D match, TRBD1 (6 bases). Trimming took 3 bases from V and 7 from J, leaving 9 bases between them. The CDR3 has 12 residues. Germline V gene lookup returns CDR1 SGHTA and CDR2 FQGTGA. CDR3 sequence (DNA): TGTGCCAGCAGCTTCACAGGGAGTGAAGCTTTCTTT. Protein sequence: CASSFTGSEAFF.

The chain links TRBV24-1 to TRBJ2-1; 9 nucleotides line up with TRBD1. The germline gives CDR1 KGHDR, CDR2 SFDVKD. The CDR3 is made up of 16 amino acids. Trimming took 1 base from V and 5 from J; bases not matched to a gene: 5. The CDR3 nucleotides read TGTGCCACCAGTGATTTTAGGGACAGGGCCCACAATGAGCAGTTCTTC. It yields the protein CATSDFRDRAHNEQFF.

The table lists this clonotype with a few counts. The chain is built from TRBV24-1 and TRBJ1-2; the match to TRBD1 covers 9 bases. Germline trimming cut 3 bases from V and 8 bases from J; bases unmatched to any gene: 12. This CDR3 has 16 amino acids. The germline CDR1 and CDR2 sequences are KGHDR and SFDVKD. The CDR3 sequence: CATSDTLGTGRNGYTF. The CDR3 DNA reads as TGTGCCACCAGTGATACCTTAGGGACAGGGAGGAACGGCTACACCTTC.

The rearrangement joins TRBV29-1 to TRBJ2-7; D gene ambiguous. The CDR3 has 11 amino acids. CDR1 SQVTM and CDR2 ANQGSEA come from the germline V gene. Trimming took 6 bases from V and 0 from J, leaving 6 bases between them. In DNA form, the CDR3 reads TGCAGCGTGTTCAGCTCCTACGAGCAGTACTTC. Its translation: CSVFSSYEQYF.

This clonotype has at least ten counts. The chain joins TRBV2 to TRBJ2-5; TRBD1 matches 8 bases. With V trimmed by 0 bases and J by 4 bases, 4 bases remained unmatched. The V gene's germline CDR1 is SNHLY and CDR2 FYNNEI. CDR3 length: 15 residues. The CDR3 protein is CASSEAQTGVETQYF. As DNA, the CDR3 is TGTGCCAGCAGTGAAGCGCAGACAGGGGTAGAGACCCAGTACTTC.

V is TRBV7-8 and J is TRBJ2-7, with D perhaps TRBD2 (6 bases). CDR3 length: 20 residues. Trimming left V 1 base short and J 4 bases short, with 29 bases between. The germline V gene encodes CDR1 SGHVS and CDR2 FQNEAQ. The CDR3 reads CASSLGGLLSRAPRGYEQYF. CDR3 nucleotide sequence: TGTGCCAGCAGCTTAGGAGGACTATTGTCGCGGGCCCCGCGTGGATACGAGCAGTACTTC.